This paragraph covers one T cell receptor (beta chain) sequence. Its antigen is not identified. A much more abundant neighbour one base away suggests this may be a read error. Thyroid ultrasound, orbital computed tomography, clinical symptoms, and serum thyroxine and TRAb underpinned diagnoses. CDR1 and CDR2 (germline): SGHVS, FQNEAQ. Trimming pared 2 bases from V and 1 base from J, leaving 14 bases between. The CDR3 sequence is 16 residues long. The sample originates from a study of T cells in Graves' hyperthyroidism and ophthalmopathy. Whole-study results and caveats: Separating ophthalmopathy from stable hyperthyroidism was achieved by a 13 V-J model. Researchers found most expanded thyroid clonotypes above 0.001 in blood as well.

The source material, RNA transcripts, was used to amplify TCR beta CDR3 regions. The study used the HTBI primer set for a first-round RT-PCR of the TCR CDR3. TCRdb ran MiXCR on the multiplex PCR reads and lists one entry per CDR3 protein. In the table there are about 520,000 distinct CDR3 sequences, approximately 24% of which are singletons. The sequence came from a woman aged 25 to 39 with Graves' ophthalmopathy. The chain recombines TRBV7-8 with TRBJ2-5; D might be TRBD2 (5 bases). The sample consisted of blood. CDR3 loop: CASSLLAIGVQETQYF. The CDR3 DNA reads TGTGCCAGCAGCTTATTGGCTATCGGGGTCCAAGAGACCCAGTACTTC.